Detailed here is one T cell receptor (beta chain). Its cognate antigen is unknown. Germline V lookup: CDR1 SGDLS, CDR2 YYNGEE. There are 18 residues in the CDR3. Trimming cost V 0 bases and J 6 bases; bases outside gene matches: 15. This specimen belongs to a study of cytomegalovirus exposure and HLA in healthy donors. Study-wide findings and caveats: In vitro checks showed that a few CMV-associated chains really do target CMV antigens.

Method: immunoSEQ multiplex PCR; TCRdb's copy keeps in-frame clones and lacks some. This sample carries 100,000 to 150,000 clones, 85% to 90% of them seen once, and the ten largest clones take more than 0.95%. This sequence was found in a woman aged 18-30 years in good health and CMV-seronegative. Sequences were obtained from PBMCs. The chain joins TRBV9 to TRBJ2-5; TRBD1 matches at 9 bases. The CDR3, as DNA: TGTGCCAGCAGCGTAGGGACCCAACCGGGACAGGGTAGAAAGACCCAGTACTTC. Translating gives CASSVGTQPGQGRKTQYF. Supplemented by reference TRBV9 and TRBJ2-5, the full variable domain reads DSGVTQTPKHLITATGQRVTLRCSPRSGDLSVYWYQQSLDQGLQFLIQYYNGEERAKGNILERFSAQQFPDLHSELNLSSLELGDSALYFCASSVGTQPGQGRKTQYFGPGTRLLVL.